This note documents a single T cell receptor (beta chain) sequence. The CDR3 runs to 14 residues. V lost 6 bases and J 7 bases, leaving 16 bases between the germline ends. Germline lookup yields CDR1 SQVTM and CDR2 ANQGSEA. TCRdb's copy holds only in-frame clones and misses some; the assay was immunoSEQ multiplex PCR. The data hold about 210,000 clones, with about four fifths observed a single time. The entry originates in a study of blood T cell repertoires in COVID-19. Sequenced input: peripheral blood. The clonotype originates from a woman in her forties or fifties with active or convalescent COVID-19. V gene TRBV29-1 combines with J gene TRBJ1-6; possible D gene TRBD1, 5 bases. The CDR3 DNA reads TGCAGCGTGGGGGGATTAAGCGCAAATTCACCCCTCCACTTT. It codes for CSVGGLSANSPLHF.